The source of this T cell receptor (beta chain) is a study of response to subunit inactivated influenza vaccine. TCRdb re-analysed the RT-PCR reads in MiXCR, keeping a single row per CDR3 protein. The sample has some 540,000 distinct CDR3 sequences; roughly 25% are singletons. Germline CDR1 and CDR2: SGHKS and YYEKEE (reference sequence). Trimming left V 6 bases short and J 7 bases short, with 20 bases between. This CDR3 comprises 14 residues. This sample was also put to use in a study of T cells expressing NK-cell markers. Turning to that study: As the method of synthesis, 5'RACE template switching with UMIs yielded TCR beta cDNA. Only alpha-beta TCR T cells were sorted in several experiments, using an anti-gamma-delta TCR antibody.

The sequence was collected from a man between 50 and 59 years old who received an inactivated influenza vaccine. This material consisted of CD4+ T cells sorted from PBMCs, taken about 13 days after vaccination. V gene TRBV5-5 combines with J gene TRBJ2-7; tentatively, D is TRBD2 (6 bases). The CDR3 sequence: CASTPRTGREEQYF. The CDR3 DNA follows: TGTGCCAGCACCCCTCGGACGGGCCGGGAGGAGCAGTACTTC.